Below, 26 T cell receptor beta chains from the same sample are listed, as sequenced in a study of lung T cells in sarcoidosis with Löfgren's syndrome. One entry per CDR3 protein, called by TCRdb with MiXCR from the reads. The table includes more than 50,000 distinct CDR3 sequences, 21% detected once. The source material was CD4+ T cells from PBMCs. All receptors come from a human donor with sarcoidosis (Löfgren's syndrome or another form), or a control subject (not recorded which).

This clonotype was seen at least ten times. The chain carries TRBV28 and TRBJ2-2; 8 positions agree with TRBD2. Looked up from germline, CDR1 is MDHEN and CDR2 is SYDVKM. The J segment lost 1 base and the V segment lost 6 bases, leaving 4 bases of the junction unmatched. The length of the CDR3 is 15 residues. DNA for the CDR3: TGTGCCAGCAGCTTGACTAGCGTGAACACCGGGGAGCTGTTTTTT. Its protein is CASSLTSVNTGELFF.

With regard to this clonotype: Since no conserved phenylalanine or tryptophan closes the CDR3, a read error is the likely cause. The CDR3 bases are TGCGCCAGCAGTGAGGCGACTGTTGTCAATCAGCCCCAGCATTCT. Translated, it gives CASSEATVVNQPQHS. This chain connects TRBV10-2 to TRBJ1-5, with D uncertain. CDR1 and CDR2 (germline): WSHSY, SAAADI. The CDR3 sequence is 15 residues long. Trimming shortened V by 2 bases and J by 3 bases, and 11 bases separated the two germline ends.

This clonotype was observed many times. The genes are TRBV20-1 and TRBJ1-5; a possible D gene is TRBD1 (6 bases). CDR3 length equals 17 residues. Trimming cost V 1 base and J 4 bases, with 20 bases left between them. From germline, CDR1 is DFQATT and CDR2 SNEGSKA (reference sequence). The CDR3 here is CSARVLQQGTRNQPQHF. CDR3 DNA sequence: TGCAGTGCTAGAGTCCTACAACAGGGAACGCGGAATCAGCCCCAGCATTTT.

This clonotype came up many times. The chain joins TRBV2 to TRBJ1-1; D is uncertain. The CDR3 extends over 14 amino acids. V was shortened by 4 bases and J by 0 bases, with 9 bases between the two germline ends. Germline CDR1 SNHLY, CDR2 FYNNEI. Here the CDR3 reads CASSAAELNTEAFF. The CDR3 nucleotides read TGTGCCAGCAGTGCGGCAGAGTTGAACACTGAAGCTTTCTTT.

CDR3 residues: CASSPSTTRGNEQFF. The CDR3 DNA is TGTGCCAGCAGCCCTAGCACTACCCGTGGCAATGAGCAGTTCTTC. V gene TRBV7-2 combines with J gene TRBJ2-1; weak D call: TRBD2 (5 bases). This CDR3 has 15 residues. V lost 5 bases, J lost 6 bases, and 17 bases lay in between. Germline V gene data show CDR1 as SGHTA and CDR2 as FQGNSA.

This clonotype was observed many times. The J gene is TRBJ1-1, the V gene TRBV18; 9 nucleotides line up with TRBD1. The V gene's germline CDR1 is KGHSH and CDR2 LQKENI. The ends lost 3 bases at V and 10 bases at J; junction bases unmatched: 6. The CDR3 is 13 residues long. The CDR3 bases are TGTGCCAGCTCACCCGGGACAGGGTCGAGAGCTTTCTTT. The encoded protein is CASSPGTGSRAFF. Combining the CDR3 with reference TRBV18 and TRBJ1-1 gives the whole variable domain NAGVMQNPRHLVRRRGQEARLRCSPMKGHSHVYWYRQLPEEGLKFMVYLQKENIIDESGMPKERFSAEFPKEGPSILRIQQVVRGDSAAYFCASSPGTGSRAFFGQGTRLTVV.

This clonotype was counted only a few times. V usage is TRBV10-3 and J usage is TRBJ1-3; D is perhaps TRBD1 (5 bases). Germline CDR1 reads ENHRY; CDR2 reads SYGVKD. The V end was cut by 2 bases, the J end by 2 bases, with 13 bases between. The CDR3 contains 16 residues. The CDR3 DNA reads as TGTGCCATCAGTGAGACCCGGTCGGGGGCTGGAAACACCATATATTTT. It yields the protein CAISETRSGAGNTIYF.

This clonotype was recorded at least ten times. The CDR3 region is CASMRTGAVETQYF. The CDR3 nucleotides read TGTGCCAGTATGAGGACAGGGGCTGTCGAGACCCAGTACTTC. The chain uses TRBV19 and TRBJ2-5, with TRBD1 matching over 9 bases. Losses at the gene ends were 7 bases for V and 5 bases for J; bases not matched to a gene: 8. Per the germline V gene, CDR1 is LNHDA and CDR2 is SQIVND (reference sequence). The CDR3 is made up of 14 amino acids.

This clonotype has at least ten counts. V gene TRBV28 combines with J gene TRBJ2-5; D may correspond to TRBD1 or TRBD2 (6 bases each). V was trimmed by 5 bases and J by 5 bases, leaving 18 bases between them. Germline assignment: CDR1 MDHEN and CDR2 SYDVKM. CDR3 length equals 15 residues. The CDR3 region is CASSTSARGRETQYF. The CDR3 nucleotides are TGTGCCAGCAGTACCAGTGCCCGGGGGCGTGAGACCCAGTACTTC.

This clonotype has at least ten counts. CDR3 sequence: CSAGRTSHLNTEAFF. The CDR3 nucleotides are TGCAGTGCTGGGAGGACATCCCACCTGAACACTGAAGCTTTCTTT. The gene calls are TRBV20-1 and TRBJ1-1; D may be TRBD1 (5 bases). The V and J ends lost 5 bases and 0 bases respectively, with 16 bases between them. Germline V gene data show CDR1 as DFQATT and CDR2 as SNEGSKA (reference sequence). The CDR3 loop spans 15 amino acids.

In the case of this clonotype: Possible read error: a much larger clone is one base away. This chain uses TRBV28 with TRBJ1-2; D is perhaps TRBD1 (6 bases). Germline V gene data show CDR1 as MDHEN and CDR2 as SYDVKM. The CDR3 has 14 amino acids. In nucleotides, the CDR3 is TGTGCCAGCACCCTGGACAGACCCCCCTATGGCCACACCTTC. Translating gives CASTLDRPPYGHTF.

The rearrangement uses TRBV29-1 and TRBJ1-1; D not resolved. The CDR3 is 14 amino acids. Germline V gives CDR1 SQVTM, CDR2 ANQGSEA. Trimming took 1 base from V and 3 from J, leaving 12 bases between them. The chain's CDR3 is CSVEVPGRHTEAFF. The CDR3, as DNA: TGCAGCGTTGAAGTGCCGGGTCGTCACACTGAAGCTTTCTTT.

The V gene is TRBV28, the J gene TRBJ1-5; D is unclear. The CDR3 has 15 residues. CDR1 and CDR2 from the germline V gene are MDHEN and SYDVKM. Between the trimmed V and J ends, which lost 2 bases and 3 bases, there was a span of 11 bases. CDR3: CASSLPGRVNQPQHF. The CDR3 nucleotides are TGTGCCAGCAGTTTACCGGGGAGAGTCAATCAGCCCCAGCATTTT.

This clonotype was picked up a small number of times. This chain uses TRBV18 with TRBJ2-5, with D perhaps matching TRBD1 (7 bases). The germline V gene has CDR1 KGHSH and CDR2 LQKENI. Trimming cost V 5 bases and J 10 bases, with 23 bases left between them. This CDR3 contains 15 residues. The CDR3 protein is CASSSRTGPDGGQYF. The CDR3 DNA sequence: TGTGCCAGCTCATCGAGGACAGGCCCAGACGGGGGCCAGTACTTC.

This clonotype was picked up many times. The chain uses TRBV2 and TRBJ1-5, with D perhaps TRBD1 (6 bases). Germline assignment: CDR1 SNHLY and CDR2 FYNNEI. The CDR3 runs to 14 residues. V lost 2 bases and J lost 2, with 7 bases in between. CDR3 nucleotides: TGTGCCAGCAGTGAAAGGACAGGCAATCAGCCCCAGCATTTT. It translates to CASSERTGNQPQHF.

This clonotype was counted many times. The CDR3 DNA sequence: TGCAGTGCTAGAGATCGGACGTCCACACCCTACAATGAGCAGTTCTTC. Amino acids: CSARDRTSTPYNEQFF. The genes are TRBV20-1 and TRBJ2-1; D not resolved. The CDR3 has 16 amino acids. V shed 0 bases and J shed 2 bases, with 14 bases lying between them. The V gene's germline CDR1 is DFQATT and CDR2 SNEGSKA (reference sequence).

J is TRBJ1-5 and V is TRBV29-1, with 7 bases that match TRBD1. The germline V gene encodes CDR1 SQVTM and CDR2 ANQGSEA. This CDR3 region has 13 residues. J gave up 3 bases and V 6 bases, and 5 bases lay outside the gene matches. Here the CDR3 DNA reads TGCAGCGTAGGGACAGAATACAATCAGCCCCAGCATTTT. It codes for CSVGTEYNQPQHF.

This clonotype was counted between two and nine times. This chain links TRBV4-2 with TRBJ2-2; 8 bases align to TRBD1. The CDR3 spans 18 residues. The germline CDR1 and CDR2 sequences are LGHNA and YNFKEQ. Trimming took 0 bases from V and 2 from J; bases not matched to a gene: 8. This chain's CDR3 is CASSQDRPGGFNTGELFF. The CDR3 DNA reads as TGTGCCAGCAGCCAAGATCGACCAGGGGGCTTTAACACCGGGGAGCTGTTTTTT.

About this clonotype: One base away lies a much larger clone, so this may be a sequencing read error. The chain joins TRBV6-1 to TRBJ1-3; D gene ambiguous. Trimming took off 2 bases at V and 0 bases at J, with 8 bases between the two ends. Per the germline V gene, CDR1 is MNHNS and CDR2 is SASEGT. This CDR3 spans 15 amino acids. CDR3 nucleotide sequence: TGTGCCAGCAGTGAATGTCGAGCCTCTGGAAACACCATATATTTT. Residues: CASSECRASGNTIYF.

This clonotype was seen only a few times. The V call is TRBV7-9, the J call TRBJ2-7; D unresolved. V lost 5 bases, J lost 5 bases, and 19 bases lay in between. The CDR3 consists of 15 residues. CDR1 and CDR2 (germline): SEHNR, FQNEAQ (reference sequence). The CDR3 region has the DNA TGTGCCAGCAGCATATTCGAAAATCCACGGCACGAGCAGTACGTC. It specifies CASSIFENPRHEQYV.

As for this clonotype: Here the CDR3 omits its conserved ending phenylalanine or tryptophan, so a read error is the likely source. The CDR3 is CASGLVGISGSYEQYL. CDR3 coding DNA: TGTGCTAGTGGTTTGGTCGGCATTAGCGGGAGCTACGAGCAGTACCTC. V usage is TRBV12-5 and J usage is TRBJ2-7, with 9 nucleotides matching TRBD2. The CDR3 extends over 16 amino acids. CDR1 and CDR2 from the germline V gene are LGHNT and FRNRAP. With 0 bases clipped from V and 3 bases from J, the junction kept 6 bases outside the gene matches.

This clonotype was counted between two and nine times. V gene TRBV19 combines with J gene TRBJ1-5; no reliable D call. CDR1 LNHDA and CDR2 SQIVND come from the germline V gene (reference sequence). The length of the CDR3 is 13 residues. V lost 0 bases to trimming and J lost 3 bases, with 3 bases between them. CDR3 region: CASSIEANQPQHF. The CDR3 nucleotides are TGTGCCAGTAGTATAGAAGCCAATCAGCCCCAGCATTTT.

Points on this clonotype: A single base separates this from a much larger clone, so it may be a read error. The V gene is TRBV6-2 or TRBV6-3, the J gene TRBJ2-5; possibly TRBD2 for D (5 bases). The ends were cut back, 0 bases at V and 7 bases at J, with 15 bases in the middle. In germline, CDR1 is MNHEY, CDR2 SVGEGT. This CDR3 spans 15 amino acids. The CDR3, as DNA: TGTGCCAGCAGTTACTCCCCAGATTTTGGAGGGACCCAGTACTTC. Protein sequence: CASSYSPDFGGTQYF.

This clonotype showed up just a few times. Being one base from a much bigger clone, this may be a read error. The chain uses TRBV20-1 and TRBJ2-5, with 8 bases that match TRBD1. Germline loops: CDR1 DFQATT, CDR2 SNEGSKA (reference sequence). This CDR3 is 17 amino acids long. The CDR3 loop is CGAKAPRAGGPGETQYF. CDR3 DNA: TGCGGTGCTAAGGCCCCCCGGGCAGGGGGCCCCGGGGAGACCCAGTACTTC.

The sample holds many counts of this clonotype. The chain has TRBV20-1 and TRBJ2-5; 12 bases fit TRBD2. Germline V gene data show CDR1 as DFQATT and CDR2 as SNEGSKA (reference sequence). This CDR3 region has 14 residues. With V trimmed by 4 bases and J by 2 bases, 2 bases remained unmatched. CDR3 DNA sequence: TGCAGTGCTATTCTAGCGGGAGGGCAAGAGACCCAGTACTTC. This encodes CSAILAGGQETQYF.

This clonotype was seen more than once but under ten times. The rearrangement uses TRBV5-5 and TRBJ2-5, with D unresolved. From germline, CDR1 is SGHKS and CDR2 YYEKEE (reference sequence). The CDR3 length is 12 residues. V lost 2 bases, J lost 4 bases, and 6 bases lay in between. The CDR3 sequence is CASSLLLETQYF. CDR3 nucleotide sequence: TGTGCCAGCAGCTTACTCTTAGAGACCCAGTACTTC.